The present T cell receptor (beta chain) was sequenced within a study of shared clonotypes between healthy human individuals. Overall study context: There were three CD4 naive, three CD4 memory, two CD8 naive and one CD8 memory plates per donor.

A note on this clone: The sample carries other DNA sequences with the same CDR3.

The germline V gene has CDR1 SGHAT and CDR2 FQNNGV. Trimming cost V 0 bases and J 4 bases; bases outside gene matches: 9. This CDR3 contains 16 residues. Clones were sequenced by immunoSEQ multiplex PCR, and TCRdb holds only the in-frame ones, with some missing. The data contain just over 2,000,000 clones, 95% of them seen just once; the ten biggest clones take up approximately 0.13%. V usage is TRBV11-2 and J usage is TRBJ2-7; 7 nucleotides align to TRBD2. Material for sequencing was naive CD4+ T cells sorted from blood. Subset given: CD45RA+ positively selected. The receptor's source is a young man in good health. The CDR3, as DNA: TGTGCCAGCAGCTTAGATCTTGGAGGGAGGGGTTACGAGCAGTACTTC. It encodes CASSLDLGGRGYEQYF.